One sample yielded the 21 T cell receptor beta chains listed below, sequenced in a study of blood T cell repertoires in COVID-19. This table comes from immunoSEQ multiplex PCR, and its TCRdb copy is limited to in-frame clones, with some not included. The repertoire includes about 67,000 clones, about 90% of them detected once, and around 5.3% sits in the top ten. Sequencing input: peripheral blood. The receptors come from a man aged 50 to 60 with active COVID-19.

The rearrangement joins TRBV6-6 to TRBJ2-3, with 13 bases that match TRBD2. Germline values: CDR1 MNHNY, CDR2 SVGAGI (reference sequence). The V and J ends lost 5 bases and 1 base, in that order; junction bases with no gene match: 12. CDR3 size: 19 residues. CDR3 sequence (DNA): TGTGCCAGCAGTCCCGGGACTAGCGGGACCTACGGGGGCACAGATACGCAGTATTTT. Its translation is CASSPGTSGTYGGTDTQYF.

The chain couples TRBV28 to TRBJ1-1; the D gene is possibly TRBD1 (6 bases). V lost 5 bases, J lost 5 bases, and 15 bases lay in between. This CDR3 has 14 residues. Germline V gene lookup returns CDR1 MDHEN and CDR2 SYDVKM. The CDR3 sequence: CASSPGGQTTEAFF. DNA for the CDR3: TGTGCCAGCAGTCCCGGGGGGCAAACGACTGAAGCTTTCTTT. The full variable domain, rest sourced from reference TRBV28 and TRBJ1-1, is DVKVTQSSRYLVKRTGEKVFLECVQDMDHENMFWYRQDPGLGLRLIYFSYDVKMKEKGDIPEGYSVSREKKERFSLILESASTNQTSMYLCASSPGGQTTEAFFGQGTRLTVV.

The chain carries TRBV28 and TRBJ2-7, with 9 bases matching TRBD1. In germline, CDR1 is MDHEN, CDR2 SYDVKM. This CDR3 contains 15 residues. Trimming removed 1 base from V and 3 bases from J; junction bases left unmatched: 4. As DNA, the CDR3 is TGTGCCAGCAGTTTATTTGGGACAGGGAGCTACGAGCAGTACTTC. It yields the protein CASSLFGTGSYEQYF. The full variable domain, its missing parts supplied by reference TRBV28 and TRBJ2-7, is DVKVTQSSRYLVKRTGEKVFLECVQDMDHENMFWYRQDPGLGLRLIYFSYDVKMKEKGDIPEGYSVSREKKERFSLILESASTNQTSMYLCASSLFGTGSYEQYFGPGTRLTVT.

The chain is built from TRBV7-9 and TRBJ1-5; D is unresolved. CDR3 length: 17 residues. Germline CDR1 and CDR2: SEHNR and FQNEAQ (reference sequence). V shed 2 bases and J shed 9 bases, with 23 bases lying between them. CDR3 in DNA: TGTGCCAGCAGCTTATCTAGTGCAAGGGTCTCTCGGGGGCCCCAGCATTTT. It translates to CASSLSSARVSRGPQHF.

The chain employs TRBV27 and TRBJ2-6; 7 bases match TRBD1. J lost 0 bases, V lost 3 bases, and 5 bases had no gene match. The CDR3 spans 17 residues. The germline V gene has CDR1 MNHEY and CDR2 SMNVEV (reference sequence). The CDR3 coding sequence is TGTGCCAGCAGTTTCACAGGGGCTCTCTCTGGGGCCAACGTCCTGACTTTC. It is translated as CASSFTGALSGANVLTF.

The rearrangement links TRBV27 to TRBJ1-5, with 7 bases lining up with TRBD1. V dropped 0 bases and J dropped 6; count of bases not matched to a gene: 5. Germline CDR1 reads MNHEY; CDR2 reads SMNVEV (reference sequence). This CDR3 region has 15 residues. The chain's CDR3 is CASSLSTGDSQPQHF. CDR3 nucleotides: TGTGCCAGCAGTTTATCGACCGGGGACAGTCAGCCCCAGCATTTT.

In nucleotides, the CDR3 is TGTGCCAGCAGCGCGGACAGGGTTGGCTACACCTTC. This codes for CASSADRVGYTF. V usage is TRBV7-2 and J usage is TRBJ1-2, with 8 bases aligning to TRBD1. There are 12 residues in the CDR3. Germline CDR1 and CDR2: SGHTA and FQGNSA. The V segment lost 5 bases and the J segment 7 bases; nucleotides outside the gene matches: 3.

V and J are TRBV10-3 and TRBJ2-2; D is uncertain. CDR3 size: 12 residues. Trimming took 10 bases from V and 5 from J, leaving 11 bases between them. CDR1 ENHRY and CDR2 SYGVKD come from the germline V gene. CDR3 sequence (DNA): TGTGCCAGCTACGGAGAGACCGGGGAGCTGTTTTTT. Residues: CASYGETGELFF.

The chain combines TRBV18 with TRBJ2-4, with D perhaps matching TRBD2 (7 bases). CDR1 is KGHSH and CDR2 is LQKENI in the germline V gene. Trimming pared 3 bases from V and 7 bases from J, leaving 16 bases between. This CDR3 spans 15 amino acids. The DNA for the CDR3 is TGTGCCAGCTCACCCCCGGGCAGGGGAGGGAACATTCAGTACTTC. Protein sequence: CASSPPGRGGNIQYF.

Here the CDR3 reads CASSISQGYNEQFF. Written as DNA, the CDR3 is TGTGCCAGTAGTATTTCCCAGGGATACAATGAGCAGTTCTTC. V and J are TRBV19 and TRBJ2-1; D possibly corresponds to TRBD1 (5 bases). Trimming took off 3 bases at V and 4 bases at J, with 10 bases between the two ends. CDR1 and CDR2 (germline): LNHDA, SQIVND (reference sequence). The CDR3 loop spans 14 amino acids.

This rearrangement joins TRBV5-4 to TRBJ2-1, with D possibly TRBD2 on 6 matching bases. With 3 bases removed from V and 7 bases from J, the gap between germline ends came to 20 bases. Germline V gene data show CDR1 as SGHNT and CDR2 as YYREEE (reference sequence). The CDR3 contains 16 residues. CDR3: CASSWGTLAGRNEQFF. DNA of the CDR3: TGTGCCAGCAGCTGGGGGACTTTGGCAGGGAGGAATGAGCAGTTCTTC.

In this sample, this clone turned up once. CDR3 in DNA: TGTGCCGTACGTCGAGGGACAGGGGGCTTAGAGACCCAGTACTTC. Translating gives CAVRRGTGGLETQYF. The chain couples TRBV27 to TRBJ2-5; 12 bases line up with TRBD1. Germline CDR1 is MNHEY and CDR2 is SMNVEV (reference sequence). V lost 11 bases and J lost 4; bases outside the gene matches: 11. The CDR3 is 15 residues long.

This clone was detected a few times. This chain connects TRBV7-2 to TRBJ1-5, with 7 bases identical to TRBD1. The J segment lost 11 bases and the V segment lost 0 bases, leaving 10 bases of the junction unmatched. Per the germline V gene, CDR1 is SGHTA and CDR2 is FQGNSA. The CDR3 is 15 residues long. The chain's CDR3 is CASSLAGTDSRAQHF. CDR3 bases: TGTGCCAGCAGCTTAGCCGGGACAGACTCAAGAGCCCAGCATTTT. The complete variable domain, with remaining parts taken from reference TRBV7-2 and TRBJ1-5, reads GAGVSQSPSNKVTEKGKDVELRCDPISGHTALYWYRQSLGQGLEFLIYFQGNSAPDKSGLPSDRFSAERTGGSVSTLTIQRTQQEDSAVYLCASSLAGTDSRAQHFGDGTRLSIL.

This chain links TRBV7-8 with TRBJ2-7; 8 bases match TRBD2. V lost 4 bases to trimming and J lost 4 bases; unmatched junction nucleotides: 12. This CDR3 is built from 16 residues. Germline CDR1 and CDR2: SGHVS and FQNEAQ. For the CDR3, the DNA is TGTGCCAGCAGCTATTCCGGGGGGGCAGGACATTACGAGCAGTACTTC. Its translation: CASSYSGGAGHYEQYF.

By frequency in the sample, this clone is medium-sized. The chain has TRBV6-2 or TRBV6-3 and TRBJ2-1, with 10 nucleotides matching TRBD2. The CDR3 is 15 amino acids. V was clipped by 5 bases and J by 8 bases; unmatched bases: 9. Germline V gene data show CDR1 as MNHEY and CDR2 as SVGEGT. The CDR3 protein is CASSRSSGSRYEQFF. The CDR3 coding sequence is TGTGCCAGCAGTCGGTCTAGCGGGAGTAGGTATGAGCAGTTCTTC.

V gene TRBV7-2 combines with J gene TRBJ1-2, with 10 bases that match TRBD1. Trimming took 5 bases from V and 7 from J; bases not matched to a gene: 13. There are 16 residues in the CDR3. Germline CDR1 is SGHTA and CDR2 is FQGNSA. CDR3 bases: TGTGCCAGCAGCCTACGACAGGGGGCTAAGGTGTTTGGCTACACCTTC. Protein sequence: CASSLRQGAKVFGYTF.

The rearrangement joins TRBV30 to TRBJ1-5, with 8 nucleotides matching TRBD1. V trimming: 2 bases; J trimming: 10 bases; junction bases outside the gene matches: 7. CDR1 is GTSNPN, CDR2 SVGIG, per germline (reference sequence). This CDR3 has 13 amino acids. This CDR3 reads CAWSPQGAGPQHF. CDR3 nucleotide sequence: TGTGCCTGGAGTCCTCAGGGGGCAGGTCCCCAGCATTTT.

This chain joins TRBV4-3 and TRBJ2-2; 9 positions agree with TRBD1. V gave up 4 bases and J gave up 2 bases; unmatched junction bases: 11. Germline V CDR1 and CDR2: LGHNA, YSLEER. This CDR3 has 18 residues. The CDR3 loop reads CASSRGDRDRVNTGELFF. DNA for the CDR3: TGCGCCAGCAGCCGCGGGGACCGGGACAGGGTAAACACCGGGGAGCTGTTTTTT.

This clone was counted between two and nine times. The gene calls are TRBV11-1 and TRBJ2-4; D is perhaps TRBD1 (6 bases). Trimming left V 5 bases short and J 2 bases short, with 13 bases between. CDR3 length: 15 amino acids. Germline V gene lookup returns CDR1 SGHAT and CDR2 FQDESV (reference sequence). The CDR3 bases are TGTGCCAGCAGCCCCCGGGACAAGCCCAAAAACATTCAGTACTTC. It codes for CASSPRDKPKNIQYF.

J is TRBJ1-5 and V is TRBV6-5; unclear D gene. Germline loops: CDR1 MNHEY, CDR2 SVGAGI. Between the trimmed V and J ends, which lost 5 bases and 4 bases, there was a span of 12 bases. The CDR3 spans 14 residues. The CDR3, as DNA: TGTGCCAGCAGTCCCCTGGCTCCTAATCAGCCCCAGCATTTT. Translating gives CASSPLAPNQPQHF.

V is TRBV7-2 and J is TRBJ2-3; D remains unclear. V was pared by 0 bases and J by 0 bases, with 7 bases between. CDR1 and CDR2 (germline): SGHTA, FQGNSA. This CDR3 is built from 15 residues. The CDR3: CASSLAEVSTDTQYF. The CDR3 DNA sequence: TGTGCCAGCAGCTTAGCCGAGGTTAGCACAGATACGCAGTATTTT. Using reference TRBV7-2 and TRBJ2-3 for the parts outside the CDR3, the full variable domain is GAGVSQSPSNKVTEKGKDVELRCDPISGHTALYWYRQSLGQGLEFLIYFQGNSAPDKSGLPSDRFSAERTGGSVSTLTIQRTQQEDSAVYLCASSLAEVSTDTQYFGPGTRLTVL.